Included here is one T cell receptor (beta chain) sequence, with context. Antigen specificity is unknown. TCRdb's table, derived via immunoSEQ multiplex PCR, lists solely in-frame clones and lacks some. Among under 200,000 clones listed, 94% were seen once. This entry belongs to a study of T cell responses to AZD1222 COVID-19 vaccine. Germline CDR1 GTSNPN, CDR2 SVGIG (reference sequence). V dropped 4 bases and J dropped 11; count of bases not matched to a gene: 8. The CDR3 extends over 13 amino acids. Findings and limits, study-wide: Donors in the cohort were predominantly white British and more often female, and clonal diversity was possibly underestimated.

The source material was peripheral blood, sampled on day 0 of AZD1222 vaccination. The rearrangement uses TRBV30 and TRBJ1-1, with TRBD1 matching over 12 bases. The receptor comes from an adult in good health. The DNA for the CDR3 is TGTGCCTGGAAGGGACAGGGGGCGCTAGTGGCTTTCTTT. Amino acid sequence: CAWKGQGALVAFF.